The rows below give T cell receptor beta chains drawn from one sample of a study of T cell responses to AZD1222 COVID-19 vaccine. The repertoire was sequenced with immunoSEQ multiplex PCR; TCRdb's copy has only in-frame clones and lacks some. The top ten clones hold around 5.9% of a sample with under 200,000 clones, about nine tenths of them seen once. Sequencing used peripheral blood, obtained on day 0 of AZD1222 vaccination. Receptors were obtained from an adult in good health. CDR3s include the opening cysteine and the closing phenylalanine or tryptophan. The D gene is left open where the match is weak.

CDR3,DNA,J,V,D,length
CASRGLTVPYEQYF,TGTGCCAGTAGGGGTTTGACGGTCCCCTACGAGCAGTACTTC,TRBJ2-7,TRBV6-5,NA,14
CASSYSRAKGNTEAFF,TGTGCCAGCAGCTATAGCCGGGCAAAAGGGAACACTGAAGCTTTCTTT,TRBJ1-1,TRBV11-2,NA,16
CASSFTGAVTEAFF,TGTGCCAGCAGTTTTACAGGGGCTGTCACTGAAGCTTTCTTT,TRBJ1-1,TRBV27,TRBD1,14
CASSLGSRKYGYTF,TGTGCCAGCAGTTTGGGGTCCCGAAAATATGGCTACACCTTC,TRBJ1-2,TRBV28,NA,14
CASRESGWGEKLFF,TGTGCCAGCAGAGAGTCCGGCTGGGGTGAAAAACTGTTTTTT,TRBJ1-4,TRBV14,NA,14
CASSIPGLTNSPLHF,TGTGCCAGTAGTATACCGGGACTGACTAATTCACCCCTCCACTTT,TRBJ1-6,TRBV19,NA,15
CASSWGLAGAGNEQFF,TGCGCCAGCAGCTGGGGACTAGCGGGAGCGGGCAATGAGCAGTTCTTC,TRBJ2-1,TRBV5-1,TRBD2,16
CASSLVAEVAFF,TGCGCCAGCAGCTTGGTGGCAGAAGTAGCTTTCTTT,TRBJ1-1,TRBV5-1,NA,12
CAISDGQPQHF,TGTGCCATCAGTGATGGTCAGCCCCAGCATTTT,TRBJ1-5,TRBV10-3,NA,11
CASSYFPDRGLSLNTEAFF,TGTGCCAGCAGTTACTTCCCGGACAGGGGGCTCTCCTTGAACACTGAAGCTTTCTTT,TRBJ1-1,TRBV6-2/TRBV6-3,TRBD1,19
CASSVGQGGYTF,TGTGCCAGCAGCGTAGGACAGGGTGGCTACACCTTC,TRBJ1-2,TRBV9,TRBD1,12